A selection of T cell receptor beta chains follows, all from one sample in a study of cytomegalovirus exposure and HLA in healthy donors. Sequencing was performed with immunoSEQ multiplex PCR; in TCRdb, only in-frame clones are kept and a portion is missing. The data hold about 270,000 clones, with 65% to 85% observed a single time. The specimen was PBMCs. Receptors were obtained from a female donor in good health and CMV-seronegative. The CDR3 runs from the conserved cysteine through the conserved F or W. The order of the fields is CDR3 protein, J gene, D gene, V gene. The D gene is left open where the match is weak.

CDR3 protein: CASSLGQGGETQYF; J gene: TRBJ2-5; D gene: TRBD1; V gene: TRBV27
CDR3 protein: CASKRDLAYNEQFF; J gene: TRBJ2-1; D gene: TRBD2; V gene: TRBV6-1
CDR3 protein: CASSLWTSGTYEQYF; J gene: TRBJ2-7; D gene: TRBD2; V gene: TRBV5-1
CDR3 protein: CASSLVESGQPQHF; J gene: TRBJ1-5; D gene: NA; V gene: TRBV27
CDR3 protein: CASSLGGTYYEQYF; J gene: TRBJ2-7; D gene: NA; V gene: TRBV5-1
CDR3 protein: CASSVEGRGEETQYF; J gene: TRBJ2-5; D gene: NA; V gene: TRBV9
CDR3 protein: CASSPIAGGPYFGELFF; J gene: TRBJ2-2; D gene: TRBD2; V gene: TRBV11-3
CDR3 protein: CASSYPTSGKAYEQYF; J gene: TRBJ2-7; D gene: TRBD2; V gene: TRBV6-6
CDR3 protein: CASSPQGNGNEKLFF; J gene: TRBJ1-4; D gene: TRBD1; V gene: TRBV19
CDR3 protein: CATSRDLGTGFYEQYF; J gene: TRBJ2-7; D gene: TRBD1; V gene: TRBV15
CDR3 protein: CASSMPARGAYEQYF; J gene: TRBJ2-7; D gene: NA; V gene: TRBV19
CDR3 protein: CASSEVAGALSEQFF; J gene: TRBJ2-1; D gene: TRBD2; V gene: TRBV6-1
CDR3 protein: CASSQSGDVGNEKLFF; J gene: TRBJ1-4; D gene: NA; V gene: TRBV4-2
CDR3 protein: CASSEGQGVYNEQFF; J gene: TRBJ2-1; D gene: TRBD1; V gene: TRBV5-1
CDR3 protein: CASRWREELPDTQYF; J gene: TRBJ2-3; D gene: TRBD2; V gene: TRBV7-2
CDR3 protein: CASSSSPGDYGYTF; J gene: TRBJ1-2; D gene: NA; V gene: TRBV7-3
CDR3 protein: CASSLAPPSETQYF; J gene: TRBJ2-5; D gene: NA; V gene: TRBV5-1
CDR3 protein: CASAAMGRETQYF; J gene: TRBJ2-5; D gene: NA; V gene: TRBV19
CDR3 protein: CASSYSSPTDTQYF; J gene: TRBJ2-3; D gene: NA; V gene: TRBV6-5
CDR3 protein: CASSRGLAGVNTGELFF; J gene: TRBJ2-2; D gene: TRBD2; V gene: TRBV5-4
CDR3 protein: CASSKAGQGNYEQYF; J gene: TRBJ2-7; D gene: TRBD1; V gene: TRBV19
CDR3 protein: CASSLGPDGDYYGQYF; J gene: TRBJ2-7; D gene: NA; V gene: TRBV7-2
CDR3 protein: CASSEVGQSNTEAFF; J gene: TRBJ1-1; D gene: TRBD1; V gene: TRBV6-1
CDR3 protein: CSSSLGPADGYTF; J gene: TRBJ1-2; D gene: NA; V gene: TRBV7-9